One T cell receptor beta chain is described in this entry. This clonotype was found a few times. Its binding antigen is unknown. No base-level quality is on record; no much larger clone is a single base apart. This record comes from a study (dated by TCRdb to the early 2010s). These reads were obtained on an Illumina Genome Analyzer IIx. TCRdb reanalyzed the raw reads on its own, using fastp at Q25 for trimming and MiXCR for clone calling, and kept in-frame beta chains. One record per CDR3 amino acid sequence lists the most common genes and DNA. Present in this sample are about 15,000 distinct CDR3 sequences, around 35% of which were seen just once. The top ten clonotypes cover about 16% of the sample. This receptor was obtained from a human donor. Sequenced: blood.

The DNA is as follows: TGTGCCAGCAGCCCATCCGGGCATGAGCAGTATTTT. Its amino acids are CASSPSGHEQYF. Recombination linked TRBV14 to TRBJ2-3, with the identity of the D gene unclear. The germline V gene gives CDR1 as SGHDN and CDR2 as FVKESK. The cysteine opens and the phenylalanine closes a CDR3 of 12 amino acids. Only the CDR3 region is kept as DNA, spanning 36 bases read in frame from base 1. V is cut by 4 bases and J by 11 bases, and the space between the germline ends is 13 bases.